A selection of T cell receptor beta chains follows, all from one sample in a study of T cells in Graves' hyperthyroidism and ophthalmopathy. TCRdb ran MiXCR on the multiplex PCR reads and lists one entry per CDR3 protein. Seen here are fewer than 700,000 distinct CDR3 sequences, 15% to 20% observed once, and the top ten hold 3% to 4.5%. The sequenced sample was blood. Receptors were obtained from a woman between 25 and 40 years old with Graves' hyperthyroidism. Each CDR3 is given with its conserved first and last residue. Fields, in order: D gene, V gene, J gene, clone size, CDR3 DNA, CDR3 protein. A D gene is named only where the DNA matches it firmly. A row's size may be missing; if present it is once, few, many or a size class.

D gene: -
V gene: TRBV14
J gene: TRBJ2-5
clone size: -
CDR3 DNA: TGTGCCAGGGTGCCAGAGACCCAGTACTTC
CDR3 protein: CARVPETQYF

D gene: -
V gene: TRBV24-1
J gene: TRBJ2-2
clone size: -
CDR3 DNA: TGTGCCACCAGTGATAACGTGGAGCTGTTTTTT
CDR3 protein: CATSDNVELFF

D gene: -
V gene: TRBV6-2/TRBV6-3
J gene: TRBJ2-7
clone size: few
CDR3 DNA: TGTGCCAGCCTAAGCCTCTTTGACGAGCAGTACTTC
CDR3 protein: CASLSLFDEQYF

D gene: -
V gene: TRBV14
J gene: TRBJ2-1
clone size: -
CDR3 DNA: TGTGCCAGCAGCCAAGAGCTGCTGTACAATGAGCAGTTCTTC
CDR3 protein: CASSQELLYNEQFF

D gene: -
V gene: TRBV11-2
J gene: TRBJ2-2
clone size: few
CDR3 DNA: TGTGCCAGCAGCTATAGGGGGAGTCGGGGCGGGGAGCTGTTTTTT
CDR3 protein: CASSYRGSRGGELFF

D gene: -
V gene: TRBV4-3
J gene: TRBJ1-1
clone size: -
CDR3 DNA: TGCGCCAGCAGCCAAATCAGGGGCCCGGGTACTGAAGCTTTCTTT
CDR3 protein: CASSQIRGPGTEAFF

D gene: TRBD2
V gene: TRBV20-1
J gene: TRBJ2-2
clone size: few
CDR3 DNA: TGCAGTGCCCCACCCTTGGCGGGAGGGCCCGAGGGGGAGCTGTTTTTT
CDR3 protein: CSAPPLAGGPEGELFF

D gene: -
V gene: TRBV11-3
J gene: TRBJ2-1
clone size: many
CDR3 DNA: TGTGCCAGCAGCACACAGGGAAATGAGCAGTTCTTC
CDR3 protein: CASSTQGNEQFF

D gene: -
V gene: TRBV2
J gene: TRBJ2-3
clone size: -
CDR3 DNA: TGTGCCATCATCCGATGCGGTGACAGGGAGGGCACAGATACGCAGTATTTT
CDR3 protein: CAIIRCGDREGTDTQYF

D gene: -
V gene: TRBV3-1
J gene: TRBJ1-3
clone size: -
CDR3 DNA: TGTGCCAGCAGCCTAGATTTAACGATTGGAAACACCATATATTTT
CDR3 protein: CASSLDLTIGNTIYF

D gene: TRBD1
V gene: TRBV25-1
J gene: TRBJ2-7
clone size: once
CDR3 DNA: TGTGCCAGCAGTGAATATCCCCGGGACAGGAGCGACTACGAGCAGTACTTC
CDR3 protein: CASSEYPRDRSDYEQYF

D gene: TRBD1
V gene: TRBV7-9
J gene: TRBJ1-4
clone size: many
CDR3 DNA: TGTGCCAGCAGCTCCGACAGGGTTGAAAAACTGTTTTTT
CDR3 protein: CASSSDRVEKLFF

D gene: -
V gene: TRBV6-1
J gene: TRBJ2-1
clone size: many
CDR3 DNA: TGTGCCAGCAGCCGGGACAATGAGCAGTTCTTC
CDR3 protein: CASSRDNEQFF

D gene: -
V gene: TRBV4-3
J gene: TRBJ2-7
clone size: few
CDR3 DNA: TGCGCCAGCAGCCATGCCGTAGGAAGCTACGAGCAGTACTTC
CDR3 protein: CASSHAVGSYEQYF

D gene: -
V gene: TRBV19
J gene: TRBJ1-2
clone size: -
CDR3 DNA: TGTGCCAGTAGTCGCATGGGGAACTACTATGGCTACACCTTC
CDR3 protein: CASSRMGNYYGYTF

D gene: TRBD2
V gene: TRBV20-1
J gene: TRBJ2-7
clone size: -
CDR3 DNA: TGCAGTGCTAGCGTACCGGGGACTAGCGGGAGAAGGGGTTACGAGCAGTACTTC
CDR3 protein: CSASVPGTSGRRGYEQYF

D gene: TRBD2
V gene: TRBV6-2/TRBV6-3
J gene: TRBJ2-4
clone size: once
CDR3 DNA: TGTGCCAACCAGGGGCTTATTCCGGGACTAGCGGTGCCAGAGGGAGCCAAAAACATTCAGTACTTC
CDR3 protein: CANQGLIPGLAVPEGAKNIQYF

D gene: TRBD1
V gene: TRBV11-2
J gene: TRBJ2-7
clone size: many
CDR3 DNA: TGTGCCAGCAGCTTAGCTGGGACAGGGGGGTTGTACGAGCAGTACTTC
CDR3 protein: CASSLAGTGGLYEQYF

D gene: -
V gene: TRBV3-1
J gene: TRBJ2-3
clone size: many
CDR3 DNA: TGTGCCAGCAGCCAAGGCATATGGGGGACAGATACGCAGTATTTT
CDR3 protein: CASSQGIWGTDTQYF

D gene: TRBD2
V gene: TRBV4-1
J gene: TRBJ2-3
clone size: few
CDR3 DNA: TGCGCCAGCAGCACTCTAGCGGGGAGGCTGCAAATTGGACCGGGTGGTACAGATACGCAGTATTTT
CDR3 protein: CASSTLAGRLQIGPGGTDTQYF

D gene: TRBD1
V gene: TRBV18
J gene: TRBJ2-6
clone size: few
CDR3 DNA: TGTGCCAGCTCACCGACGACAGGGTCTGGGGCCAACGTCCTGACTTTC
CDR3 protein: CASSPTTGSGANVLTF

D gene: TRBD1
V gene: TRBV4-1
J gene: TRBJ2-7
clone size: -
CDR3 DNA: TGCGCCAGCAGCCTTACCGGGACAGGGGGCTTCCACGAGCAGTACTTC
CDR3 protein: CASSLTGTGGFHEQYF

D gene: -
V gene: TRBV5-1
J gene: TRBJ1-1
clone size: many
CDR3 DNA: TGCGCCAGCAGCTTGGAGGGATGGGGCACTGAAGCTTTCTTT
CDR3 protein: CASSLEGWGTEAFF

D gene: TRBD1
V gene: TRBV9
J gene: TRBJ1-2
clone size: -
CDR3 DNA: TGTGCCAGCAGCGTAGGGGGGACAGGGGGTGGTGGCTACACCTTC
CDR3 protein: CASSVGGTGGGGYTF

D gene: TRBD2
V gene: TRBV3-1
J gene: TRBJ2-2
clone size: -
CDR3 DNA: TGTGCCAGCAGCCAAGTTGGGCGGGAGTTCGCCGGGGAGCTGTTTTTT
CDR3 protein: CASSQVGREFAGELFF

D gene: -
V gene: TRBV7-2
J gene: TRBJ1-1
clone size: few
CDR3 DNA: TGTGCCAGCAGCTTAGATGGGCGTCTCTCAGCTTTCTTT
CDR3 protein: CASSLDGRLSAFF

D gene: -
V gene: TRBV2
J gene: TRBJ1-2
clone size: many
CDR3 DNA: TGTGCCAGCAGCTCCCTGGGCTATGGCTACACCTTC
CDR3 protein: CASSSLGYGYTF

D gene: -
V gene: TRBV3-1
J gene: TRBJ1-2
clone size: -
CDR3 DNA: TGTGCCAGCAGCCAAGGGCACCTATACAACTATGGCTACACCTTC
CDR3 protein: CASSQGHLYNYGYTF

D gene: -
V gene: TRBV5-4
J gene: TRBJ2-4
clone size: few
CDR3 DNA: TGTGCCAGCAGCTTGGACCCTAATGGGGGTGGAAACATTCAGTACTTC
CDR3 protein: CASSLDPNGGGNIQYF

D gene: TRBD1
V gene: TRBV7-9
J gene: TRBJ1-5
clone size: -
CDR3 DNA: TGTGCCAGCAGCTTACCCCAACCGGGACAGGGGGATCAGCCCCAGCATTTT
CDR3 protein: CASSLPQPGQGDQPQHF

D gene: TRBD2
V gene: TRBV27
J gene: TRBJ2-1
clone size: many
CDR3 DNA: TGTGCCAGCACCGGACTAGCGGGATTCAATGAGCAGTTCTTC
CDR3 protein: CASTGLAGFNEQFF